Each of the 13 T cell receptor beta chains below was sequenced from the same sample in a study of siplizumab effects on memory and regulatory T cells. Measured with immunoSEQ multiplex PCR; TCRdb has only the in-frame clones, and not every one. The sample records roughly 93,000 clones, 85% to 95% being singletons. The sequenced sample was non-Treg CD4+ T cells sorted from blood. The receptor source for this set is a human donor in good health.

The chain couples TRBV2 to TRBJ2-4; possible D gene TRBD1, 6 bases. Deletions cut 6 bases from V and 0 bases from J, with 12 bases between. CDR3 size: 15 residues. Germline-derived CDR1 and CDR2 are SNHLY and FYNNEI. The CDR3 DNA sequence: TGTGCCAGCAGCGGGGACATCTTAGCCAAAAACATTCAGTACTTC. It translates to CASSGDILAKNIQYF.

V and J are TRBV28 and TRBJ2-5, with 8 bases matching TRBD2. The CDR3 runs 13 residues. The germline gives CDR1 MDHEN, CDR2 SYDVKM. V gave up 7 bases and J gave up 3 bases; unmatched junction bases: 4. Here the CDR3 reads CASTFGGEETQYF. The CDR3 coding sequence is TGTGCCAGCACCTTCGGGGGGGAAGAGACCCAGTACTTC. The entire variable domain, with the rest obtained from reference TRBV28 and TRBJ2-5, is as follows: DVKVTQSSRYLVKRTGEKVFLECVQDMDHENMFWYRQDPGLGLRLIYFSYDVKMKEKGDIPEGYSVSREKKERFSLILESASTNQTSMYLCASTFGGEETQYFGPGTRLLVL.

The rearrangement links TRBV2 to TRBJ2-1; weak D call: TRBD2 (6 bases). The CDR3 extends over 13 amino acids. Looked up from germline, CDR1 is SNHLY and CDR2 is FYNNEI. The ends were cut back, 8 bases at V and 10 bases at J, with 18 bases in the middle. This CDR3 is CASHYILAREQFF. The CDR3 region has the DNA TGTGCCAGCCATTACATCCTAGCGCGGGAGCAGTTCTTC.

The chain links TRBV13 to TRBJ2-7; D is undetermined. Germline lookup yields CDR1 PRHDT and CDR2 FYEKMQ (reference sequence). The V end lost 4 bases, the J end lost 2 bases, and 9 bases lay between the germline ends. This CDR3 comprises 13 residues. CDR3 region: CASSYTSAYEQYF. In DNA form, the CDR3 reads TGTGCCAGCAGCTATACGTCAGCCTACGAGCAGTACTTC.

For the CDR3, the DNA is TGCGCCAGCAGCTTGGGGGCCGGGACAGGTCAAAACATTCAGTACTTC. It codes for CASSLGAGTGQNIQYF. The chain uses TRBV5-1 and TRBJ2-4, with TRBD1 matching over 8 bases. Per the germline V gene, CDR1 is SGHRS and CDR2 is YFSETQ. Trimming cost V 0 bases and J 5 bases; bases outside gene matches: 7. This CDR3 region has 16 residues.

CDR3 DNA: TGTGCCAGCGCCGAACCGGGACTAGCTTCGGATACGCAGTATTTT. Its protein is CASAEPGLASDTQYF. The chain recombines TRBV2 with TRBJ2-3; 9 bases align to TRBD2. Germline V gene sequence: CDR1 SNHLY, CDR2 FYNNEI. This CDR3 is 15 amino acids long. V gave up 8 bases and J gave up 6 bases; unmatched junction bases: 12.

The chain has TRBV5-1 and TRBJ2-3, with a possible D match to TRBD1 (6 bases). Per the germline V gene, CDR1 is SGHRS and CDR2 is YFSETQ. The CDR3 has 17 amino acids. Trimming shortened V by 0 bases and J by 1 base, and 15 bases separated the two germline ends. The CDR3 nucleotides are TGCGCCAGCAGCTTGGCCGCGGCAGGGGCGGGCACAGATACGCAGTATTTT. Its translation: CASSLAAAGAGTDTQYF.

This sequence joins TRBV5-4 and TRBJ1-1; D is possibly TRBD1 (5 bases). Looked up from germline, CDR1 is SGHNT and CDR2 is YYREEE (reference sequence). There are 15 residues in the CDR3. Trimming cost V 4 bases and J 1 base, with 14 bases left between them. CDR3 DNA: TGTGCCAGCAGCGAGGGACGGAAAAAGAACACTGAAGCTTTCTTT. Encoded protein: CASSEGRKKNTEAFF.

The chain has TRBV11-2 and TRBJ2-7, with TRBD1 matching over 10 bases. Per the germline V gene, CDR1 is SGHAT and CDR2 is FQNNGV. Unmatched junction bases numbered 10, after V lost 3 bases and J lost 5 bases. The CDR3 is made up of 16 amino acids. The CDR3: CASSFAGTGVSHEQYF. The CDR3 region has the DNA TGTGCCAGCAGCTTCGCGGGGACAGGGGTTTCCCACGAGCAGTACTTC.

The table lists this clone with a few counts. The rearrangement links TRBV11-2 to TRBJ2-5, with D perhaps matching TRBD1 (6 bases). CDR1 and CDR2 from the germline V gene are SGHAT and FQNNGV. Trimming shortened V by 5 bases and J by 1 base, and 11 bases separated the two germline ends. The CDR3 totals 14 residues. The CDR3 is CASSRGQLQETQYF. CDR3 DNA sequence: TGTGCCAGCAGCCGTGGACAGCTCCAAGAGACCCAGTACTTC.

J is TRBJ2-5 and V is TRBV28; 10 bases fit TRBD1. Per the germline V gene, CDR1 is MDHEN and CDR2 is SYDVKM. Trimming took 3 bases from V and 5 from J; bases not matched to a gene: 9. The CDR3 is 16 amino acids. The DNA for the CDR3 is TGTGCCAGCAGTTTTAATCCGGGACAGGGGTCGGAGACCCAGTACTTC. Protein sequence: CASSFNPGQGSETQYF.

The genes are TRBV19 and TRBJ1-5, with TRBD1 matching 8 bases. Germline CDR1 and CDR2: LNHDA and SQIVND (reference sequence). The CDR3 runs 15 residues. J lost 4 bases, V lost 5 bases, and 7 bases had no gene match. CDR3 nucleotide sequence: TGTGCCAGTAGTGTCCCTCAGGGGGCGAATCAGCCCCAGCATTTT. Translating gives CASSVPQGANQPQHF.

This clone was recorded a few times. The chain carries TRBV4-2 and TRBJ2-3; no definite D call. Germline lookup yields CDR1 LGHNA and CDR2 YNFKEQ. The CDR3 totals 16 residues. Trimming removed 0 bases from V and 1 base from J, with 11 bases in between. This CDR3 reads CASSQDIKARTDTQYF. DNA of the CDR3: TGTGCCAGCAGCCAAGATATTAAAGCCCGCACAGATACGCAGTATTTT.